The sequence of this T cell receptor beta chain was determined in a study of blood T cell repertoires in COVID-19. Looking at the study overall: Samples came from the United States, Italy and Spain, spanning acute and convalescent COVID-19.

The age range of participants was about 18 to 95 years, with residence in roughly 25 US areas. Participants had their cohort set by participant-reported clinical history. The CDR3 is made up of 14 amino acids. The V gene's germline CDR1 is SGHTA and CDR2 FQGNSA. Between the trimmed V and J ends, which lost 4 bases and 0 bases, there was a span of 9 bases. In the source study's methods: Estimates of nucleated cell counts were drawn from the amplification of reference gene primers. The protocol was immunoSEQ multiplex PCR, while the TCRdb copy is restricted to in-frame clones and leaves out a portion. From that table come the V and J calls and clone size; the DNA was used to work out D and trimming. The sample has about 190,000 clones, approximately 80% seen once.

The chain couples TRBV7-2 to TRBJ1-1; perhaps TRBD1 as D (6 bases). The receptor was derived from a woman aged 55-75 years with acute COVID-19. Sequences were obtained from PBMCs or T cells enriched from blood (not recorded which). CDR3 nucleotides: TGTGCCAGCAGCTGGACAGACATGAACACTGAAGCTTTCTTT. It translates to CASSWTDMNTEAFF. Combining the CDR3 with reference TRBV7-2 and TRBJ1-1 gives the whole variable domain GAGVSQSPSNKVTEKGKDVELRCDPISGHTALYWYRQSLGQGLEFLIYFQGNSAPDKSGLPSDRFSAERTGGSVSTLTIQRTQQEDSAVYLCASSWTDMNTEAFFGQGTRLTVV.